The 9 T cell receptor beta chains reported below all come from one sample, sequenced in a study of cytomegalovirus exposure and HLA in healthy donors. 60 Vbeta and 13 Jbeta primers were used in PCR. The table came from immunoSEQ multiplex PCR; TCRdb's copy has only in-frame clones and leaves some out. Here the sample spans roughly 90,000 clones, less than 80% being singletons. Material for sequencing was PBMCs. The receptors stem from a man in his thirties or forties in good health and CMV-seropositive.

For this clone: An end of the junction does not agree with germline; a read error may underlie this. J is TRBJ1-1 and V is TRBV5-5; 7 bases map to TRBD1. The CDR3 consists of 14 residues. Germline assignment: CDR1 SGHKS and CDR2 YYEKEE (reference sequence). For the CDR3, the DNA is TGTGCCAGCAGCTGGGACGACAGGGAGGCCCATCGATCTTTT. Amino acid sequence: CASSWDDREAHRSF.

The CDR3 sequence: CASSQEGAHNEQFF. The CDR3 nucleotides are TGTGCCAGCAGCCAAGAAGGGGCTCACAATGAGCAGTTCTTC. The chain has TRBV4-2 and TRBJ2-1; maybe TRBD1 (5 bases). This CDR3 spans 14 amino acids. Between the trimmed V and J ends, which lost 0 bases and 5 bases, there was a span of 8 bases. The germline V gene has CDR1 LGHNA and CDR2 YNFKEQ.

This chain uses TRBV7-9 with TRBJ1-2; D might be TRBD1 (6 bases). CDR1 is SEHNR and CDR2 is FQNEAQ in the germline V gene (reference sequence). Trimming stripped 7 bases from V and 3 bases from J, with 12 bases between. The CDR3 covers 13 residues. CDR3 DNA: TGTGCCAGCACTGGGGGGGCATACTATGGCTACACCTTC. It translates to CASTGGAYYGYTF.

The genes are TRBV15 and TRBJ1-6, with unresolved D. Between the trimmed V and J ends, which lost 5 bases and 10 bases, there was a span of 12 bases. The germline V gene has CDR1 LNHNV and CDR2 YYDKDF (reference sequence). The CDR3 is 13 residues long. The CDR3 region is CATSGNLGSPLHF. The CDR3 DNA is TGTGCCACCAGCGGCAACCTAGGATCACCCCTCCACTTT.

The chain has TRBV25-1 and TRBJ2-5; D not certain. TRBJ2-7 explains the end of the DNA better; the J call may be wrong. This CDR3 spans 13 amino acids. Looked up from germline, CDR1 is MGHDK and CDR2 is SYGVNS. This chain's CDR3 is CASSEFEVTEQYF. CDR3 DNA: TGTGCCAGCAGTGAATTCGAGGTTACCGAGCAGTACTTC.

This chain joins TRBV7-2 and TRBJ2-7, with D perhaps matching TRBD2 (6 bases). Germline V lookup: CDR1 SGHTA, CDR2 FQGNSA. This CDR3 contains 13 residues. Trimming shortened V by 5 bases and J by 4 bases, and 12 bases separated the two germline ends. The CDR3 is CASSPPGLYEQYF. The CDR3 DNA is TGTGCCAGCAGCCCCCCGGGACTTTACGAGCAGTACTTC.

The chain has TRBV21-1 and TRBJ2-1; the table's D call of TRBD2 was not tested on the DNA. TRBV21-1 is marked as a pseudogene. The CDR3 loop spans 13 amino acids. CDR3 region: CASRGAGVNEQFF. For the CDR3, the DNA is TGTGCCAGCAGAGGAGCGGGAGTTAATGAGCAGTTCTTC.

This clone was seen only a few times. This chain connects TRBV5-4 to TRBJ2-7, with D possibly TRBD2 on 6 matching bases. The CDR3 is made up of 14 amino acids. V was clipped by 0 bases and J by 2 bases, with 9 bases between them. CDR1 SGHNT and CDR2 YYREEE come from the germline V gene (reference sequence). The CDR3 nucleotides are TGTGCCAGCAGCTTGGGACTAGATGCCTACGAGCAGTACTTC. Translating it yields CASSLGLDAYEQYF.

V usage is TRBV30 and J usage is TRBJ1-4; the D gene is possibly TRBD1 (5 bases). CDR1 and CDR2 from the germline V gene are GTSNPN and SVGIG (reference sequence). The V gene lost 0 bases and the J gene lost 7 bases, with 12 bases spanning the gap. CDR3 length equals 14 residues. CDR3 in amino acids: CAWSVGGGSEKLFF. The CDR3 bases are TGTGCCTGGAGTGTTGGGGGAGGGAGTGAAAAACTGTTTTTT.